These T cell receptor beta chains were read from a single sample in a study of cytomegalovirus exposure and HLA in healthy donors. Assay: immunoSEQ multiplex PCR; the TCRdb copy retains only in-frame clones and omits some. The sample has 150,000 to 200,000 clones, approximately 87% seen once. The material sequenced was PBMCs. These receptors all stem from a woman in her 30s in good health and CMV-seronegative. Both conserved end residues are part of each CDR3. A D gene is named only where the DNA matches it firmly. Clone size is given for some rows only: seen once, a few or many times, or a class if the clone is expanded.

TRBV5-6	TRBD1	TRBJ2-7	.	CASAGQGSSYEQYF	TGTGCCAGCGCGGGACAGGGGAGCTCCTACGAGCAGTACTTC
TRBV7-9	.	TRBJ2-3	.	CASSLDPTDTQYF	TGTGCCAGCAGCTTAGATCCCACAGATACGCAGTATTTT
TRBV6-1	.	TRBJ1-6	.	CASSELVLTLHF	TGTGCCAGCAGTGAGCTAGTCTTGACCCTCCACTTT
TRBV5-1	.	TRBJ1-2	once	CASRIPGGDGYTF	TGCGCCAGCAGAATCCCGGGAGGAGATGGCTACACCTTC
TRBV11-3	.	TRBJ1-2	.	CASSLDTSLLNYGYTF	TGTGCCAGCAGCTTGGACACCTCTCTCCTTAACTATGGCTACACCTTC
TRBV14	.	TRBJ2-7	.	CASSKQGEEQYF	TGTGCCAGCAGCAAACAGGGAGAAGAGCAGTACTTC
TRBV29-1	TRBD1	TRBJ1-2	.	CSDPPDKTTGGCDYYGYTF	TGCAGCGACCCCCCCGATAAAACGACAGGGGGCTGTGATTACTATGGCTACACCTTC
TRBV23-1	.	TRBJ1-2	.	CASRIVHGYTF	TGCGCCAGCAGGATCGTCCATGGCTACACCTTC
TRBV29-1	.	TRBJ2-7	.	CSVRDTWLGQYF	TGCAGCGTTCGGGACACCTGGTTAGGGCAGTACTTC
TRBV6-1	.	TRBJ1-2	.	CASSRDTFYGYTF	TGTGCCAGCAGCCGGGACACCTTCTATGGCTACACCTTC
TRBV19	TRBD1	TRBJ1-4	few	CASSFQGDVGKLFF	TGTGCCAGTTCGTTTCAGGGGGACGTAGGAAAACTGTTTTTT
TRBV5-6	.	TRBJ1-2	.	CASSVMPKSNYGYTF	TGTGCCAGCAGCGTGATGCCGAAATCTAACTATGGCTACACCTTC
TRBV27	.	TRBJ2-1	.	CASSLSSLAGAQYNEQFF	TGTGCCAGCAGTTTATCCTCGTTGGCAGGAGCCCAATACAATGAGCAGTTCTTC
TRBV11-2	.	TRBJ1-6	.	CASSLRVADSPLHF	TGTGCCAGCAGCTTGCGTGTGGCTGATTCACCCCTCCACTTT
TRBV7-9	.	TRBJ1-4	once	CASTLGGRGEKLFF	TGTGCCAGCACCCTCGGGGGCAGGGGCGAAAAACTGTTTTTT
TRBV5-4	TRBD1	TRBJ1-6	.	CASSGGTGSPSYNSPLHF	TGTGCCAGCAGCGGGGGGACAGGGAGCCCCTCCTATAATTCACCCCTCCACTTT
TRBV7-2	.	TRBJ1-1	.	CASSANSAMNTEAFF	TGTGCCAGCAGCGCCAACAGCGCTATGAACACTGAAGCTTTCTTT
TRBV5-1	.	TRBJ2-3	.	CASSLGGVTDTQYF	TGCGCCAGCAGCTTAGGGGGGGTCACAGATACGCAGTATTTT
TRBV7-2	TRBD1	TRBJ2-1	.	CASSSSTGRYNEQFF	TGTGCCAGCAGCTCTTCGACAGGGCGATACAATGAGCAGTTCTTC
TRBV27	.	TRBJ2-2	.	CASSLSSEGSTGELFF	TGTGCCAGCAGTTTATCTTCTGAGGGATCTACCGGGGAGCTGTTTTTT
TRBV5-4	.	TRBJ2-2	.	CASSLLQGANTGELFF	TGTGCCAGCAGCTTGTTACAGGGAGCGAACACCGGGGAGCTGTTTTTT
TRBV14	.	TRBJ2-7	.	CASSQASAGFYEQYF	TGTGCCAGCAGCCAAGCATCGGCAGGCTTCTACGAGCAGTACTTC
TRBV5-1	TRBD1	TRBJ2-5	.	CASIENAGQGVRETQYF	TGCGCCAGCATCGAGAACGCGGGACAGGGGGTGAGAGAGACCCAGTACTTC
TRBV4-1	TRBD1	TRBJ2-1	.	CASSQDGRGRANEQFF	TGCGCCAGCAGCCAAGACGGCAGGGGGCGGGCCAATGAGCAGTTCTTC
TRBV4-1	.	TRBJ1-2	.	CASSQGRGSYGYTF	TGCGCCAGCAGCCAAGGTAGGGGTTCCTATGGCTACACCTTC
TRBV5-1	TRBD2	TRBJ2-1	.	CASSRGLAGVNYNEQFF	TGCGCCAGCAGCCGGGGACTAGCGGGGGTCAACTACAATGAGCAGTTCTTC
TRBV5-1	TRBD1	TRBJ2-7	.	CASRDRNYEQYF	TGCGCCAGCCGGGACAGGAACTACGAGCAGTACTTC
TRBV5-6	TRBD2	TRBJ2-4	.	CASSTRLAGTKNIQYF	TGTGCCAGCAGCACCAGACTAGCGGGAACCAAAAACATTCAGTACTTC
TRBV19	.	TRBJ2-1	.	CASSIGGGFTNEQFF	TGTGCCAGTAGTATCGGAGGGGGGTTCACCAATGAGCAGTTCTTC
TRBV5-1	.	TRBJ2-7	few	CASSPVGAYEQYF	TGCGCCAGCAGCCCCGTCGGCGCCTACGAGCAGTACTTC
TRBV11-2	.	TRBJ1-3	.	CASSLGPSGNTIYF	TGTGCCAGCAGCCTTGGGCCCTCTGGAAACACCATATATTTT
TRBV5-1	.	TRBJ2-1	.	CASSFNREGNEQFF	TGCGCCAGCAGCTTCAACAGGGAAGGCAATGAGCAGTTCTTC
TRBV9	TRBD2	TRBJ2-1	once	CASSASAGGSDEQFF	TGTGCCAGCAGCGCCTCCGCGGGAGGATCCGATGAGCAGTTCTTC
TRBV6-6	.	TRBJ2-7	.	CASSYFGVSYEQYF	TGTGCCAGCAGTTACTTTGGGGTTTCCTACGAGCAGTACTTC
TRBV5-1	.	TRBJ2-1	.	CASSLSGTRNEQFF	TGCGCCAGCAGCTTGTCGGGAACACGTAATGAGCAGTTCTTC
TRBV5-1	.	TRBJ1-2	.	CASSLVTGQKGYTF	TGCGCCAGCAGCTTGGTCACGGGGCAGAAGGGCTACACCTTC
TRBV23-1	TRBD1	TRBJ2-6	.	CARTGPRSTDRDSGANVLTF	TGCGCCCGCACGGGCCCCCGCTCAACGGACAGGGATTCTGGGGCCAACGTCCTGACTTTC
TRBV11-1	.	TRBJ1-6	.	CASSLADGGFSPLHF	TGTGCCAGCAGCTTAGCAGATGGGGGCTTTTCACCCCTCCACTTT
TRBV28	TRBD1	TRBJ2-7	.	CASSRGQTYEQYF	TGTGCCAGCAGTCGGGGACAGACCTACGAGCAGTACTTC
TRBV4-2	TRBD2	TRBJ2-1	once	CASSQGLAGDYNEQFF	TGTGCCAGCAGCCAGGGACTAGCGGGAGACTACAATGAGCAGTTCTTC
TRBV18	TRBD1	TRBJ2-7	.	CASSPTPPGTGGGKSYEQYF	TGTGCCAGCTCACCCACCCCCCCCGGGACAGGGGGCGGAAAGTCCTACGAGCAGTACTTC
TRBV15	.	TRBJ2-2	.	CATSRDLPSTAGELFF	TGTGCCACCAGCAGAGATCTGCCGTCGACAGCCGGGGAGCTGTTTTTT
TRBV7-3	.	TRBJ2-1	.	CASSQLSKINNEQFF	TGTGCCAGCAGCCAACTATCGAAAATCAACAATGAGCAGTTCTTC
TRBV6-1	.	TRBJ1-1	.	CASSYLLGAFF	TGTGCCAGCAGTTACCTGTTGGGAGCTTTCTTT
TRBV19	.	TRBJ1-5	.	CASSLRQPRSNQPQHF	TGTGCCAGTAGTCTGCGACAGCCTAGAAGCAATCAGCCCCAGCATTTT
TRBV30	.	TRBJ2-4	.	CAWSRAGMTKNIQYF	TGTGCCTGGAGTAGGGCAGGCATGACCAAAAACATTCAGTACTTC
TRBV6-1	TRBD1	TRBJ2-7	.	CASMGDRYEQYF	TGTGCCAGCATGGGGGACAGGTACGAGCAGTACTTC
TRBV4-1	.	TRBJ1-5	.	CASSPRTDSNQPQHF	TGCGCCAGCAGCCCTCGGACAGACAGCAATCAGCCCCAGCATTTT
TRBV7-2	.	TRBJ2-1	few	CASSLMGANEQFF	TGTGCCAGCAGCTTAATGGGGGCCAATGAGCAGTTCTTC
TRBV7-9	.	TRBJ1-5	once	CASSAFGGNQPQHF	TGTGCCAGCTCCGCCTTTGGCGGCAATCAGCCCCAGCATTTT
TRBV7-2	.	TRBJ1-5	.	CASSLNLQGSNQPQHF	TGTGCCAGCAGCTTAAATCTCCAGGGGAGCAATCAGCCCCAGCATTTT
TRBV6-5	.	TRBJ1-1	.	CASSYVPARENTEAFF	TGTGCCAGCAGTTACGTCCCTGCCCGGGAGAACACTGAAGCTTTCTTT
TRBV6-5	.	TRBJ1-4	.	CASRGRGRTEKLFF	TGTGCCAGCAGGGGAAGGGGCCGGACGGAAAAACTGTTTTTT